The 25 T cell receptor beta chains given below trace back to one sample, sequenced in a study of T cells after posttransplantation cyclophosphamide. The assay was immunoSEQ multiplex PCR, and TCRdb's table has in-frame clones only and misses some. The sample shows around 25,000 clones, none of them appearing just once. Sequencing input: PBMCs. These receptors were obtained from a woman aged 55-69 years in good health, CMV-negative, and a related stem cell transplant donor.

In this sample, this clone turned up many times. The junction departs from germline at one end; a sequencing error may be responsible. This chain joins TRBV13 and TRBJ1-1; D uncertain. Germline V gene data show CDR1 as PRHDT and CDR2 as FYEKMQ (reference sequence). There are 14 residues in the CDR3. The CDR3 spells CASRYRHLNTVAFF. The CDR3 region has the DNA TGTGCCAGCAGATACAGACACCTGAACACTGTAGCTTTCTTT.

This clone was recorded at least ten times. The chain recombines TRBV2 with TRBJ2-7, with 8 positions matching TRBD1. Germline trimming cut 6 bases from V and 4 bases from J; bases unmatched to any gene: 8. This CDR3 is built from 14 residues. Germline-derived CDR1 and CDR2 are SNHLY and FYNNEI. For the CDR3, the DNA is TGTGCCAGCAGGAATGGACAGGGTTCGTACGAGCAGTACTTC. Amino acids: CASRNGQGSYEQYF.

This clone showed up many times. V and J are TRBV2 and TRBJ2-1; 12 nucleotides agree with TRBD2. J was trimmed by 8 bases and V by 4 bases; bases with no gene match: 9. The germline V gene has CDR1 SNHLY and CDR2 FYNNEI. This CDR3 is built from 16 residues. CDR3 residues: CASSVSASGRVDEQFF. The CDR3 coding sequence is TGTGCCAGCAGTGTTTCGGCTAGCGGGAGGGTGGATGAGCAGTTCTTC.

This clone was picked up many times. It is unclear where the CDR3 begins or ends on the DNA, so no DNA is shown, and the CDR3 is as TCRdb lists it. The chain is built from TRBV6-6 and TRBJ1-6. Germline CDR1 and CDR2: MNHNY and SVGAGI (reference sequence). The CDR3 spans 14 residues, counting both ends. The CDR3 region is CASILEGGNSPLHF.

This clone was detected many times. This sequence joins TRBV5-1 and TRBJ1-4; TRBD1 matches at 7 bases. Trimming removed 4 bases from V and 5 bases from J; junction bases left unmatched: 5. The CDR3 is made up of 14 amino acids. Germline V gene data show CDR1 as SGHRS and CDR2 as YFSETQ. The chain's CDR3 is CASSPGQVNEKLFF. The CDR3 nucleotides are TGCGCCAGCAGCCCCGGACAGGTGAATGAAAAACTGTTTTTT. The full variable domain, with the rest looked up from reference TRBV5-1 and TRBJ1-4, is KAGVTQTPRYLIKTRGQQVTLSCSPISGHRSVSWYQQTPGQGLQFLFEYFSETQRNKGNFPGRFSGRQFSNSRSEMNVSTLELGDSALYLCASSPGQVNEKLFFGSGTQLSVL.

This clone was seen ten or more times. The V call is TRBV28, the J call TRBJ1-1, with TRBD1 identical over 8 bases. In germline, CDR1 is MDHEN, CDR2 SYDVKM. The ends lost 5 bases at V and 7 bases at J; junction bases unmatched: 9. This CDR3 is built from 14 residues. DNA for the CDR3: TGTGCCAGCAGTGAATTAAGGACAGGGTTTGAAGCTTTCTTT. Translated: CASSELRTGFEAFF.

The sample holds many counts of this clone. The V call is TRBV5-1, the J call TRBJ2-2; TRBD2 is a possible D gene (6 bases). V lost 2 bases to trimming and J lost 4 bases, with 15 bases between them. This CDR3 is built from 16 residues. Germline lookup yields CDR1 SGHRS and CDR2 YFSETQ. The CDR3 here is CASSFLLVGGTGELFF. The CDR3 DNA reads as TGCGCCAGCAGCTTCCTCCTCGTCGGGGGCACCGGGGAGCTGTTTTTT.

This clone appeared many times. CDR3 amino acids: CASSLAGTGELFF. The DNA of the CDR3 is TGCGCCAGCAGCTTGGCCGGGACCGGGGAGCTGTTTTTT. The rearrangement uses TRBV5-1 and TRBJ2-2; D is ambiguous. This CDR3 contains 13 residues. V was clipped by 0 bases and J by 5 bases, with 5 bases between them. Germline V gives CDR1 SGHRS, CDR2 YFSETQ.

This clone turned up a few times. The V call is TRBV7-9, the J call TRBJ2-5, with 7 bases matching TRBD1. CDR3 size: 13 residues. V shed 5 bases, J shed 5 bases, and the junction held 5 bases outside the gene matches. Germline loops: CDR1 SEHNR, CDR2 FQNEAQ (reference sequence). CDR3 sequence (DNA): TGTGCCAGCAGCACGGGCAGGGGGGAGACCCAGTACTTC. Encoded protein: CASSTGRGETQYF.

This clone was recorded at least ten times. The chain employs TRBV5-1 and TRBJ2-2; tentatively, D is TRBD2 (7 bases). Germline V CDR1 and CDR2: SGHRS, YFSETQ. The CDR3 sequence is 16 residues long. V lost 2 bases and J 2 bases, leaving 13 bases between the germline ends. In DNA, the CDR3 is TGCGCCAGCAGCTTCGCTGCGGGGGCCAACACCGGGGAGCTGTTTTTT. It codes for CASSFAAGANTGELFF.

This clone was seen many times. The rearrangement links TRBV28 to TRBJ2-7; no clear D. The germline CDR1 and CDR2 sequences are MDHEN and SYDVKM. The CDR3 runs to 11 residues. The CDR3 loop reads CVSRRGYEQYV. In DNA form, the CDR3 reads TGTGTAAGCAGAAGAGGCTACGAGCAGTACGTC.

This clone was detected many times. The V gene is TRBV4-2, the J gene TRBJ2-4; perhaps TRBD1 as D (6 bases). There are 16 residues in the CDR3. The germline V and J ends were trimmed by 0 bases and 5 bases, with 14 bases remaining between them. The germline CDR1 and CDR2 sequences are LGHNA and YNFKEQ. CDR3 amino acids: CASSQDGAGDENIQYF. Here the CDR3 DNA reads TGTGCCAGCAGCCAAGATGGTGCAGGGGACGAAAACATTCAGTACTTC.

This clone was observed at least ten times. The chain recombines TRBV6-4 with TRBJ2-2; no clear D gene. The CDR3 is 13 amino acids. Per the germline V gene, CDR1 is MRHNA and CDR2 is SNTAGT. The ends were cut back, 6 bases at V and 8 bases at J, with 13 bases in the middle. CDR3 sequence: CASSHEQMGELFF. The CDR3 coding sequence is TGTGCCAGCAGCCACGAACAGATGGGGGAGCTGTTTTTT.

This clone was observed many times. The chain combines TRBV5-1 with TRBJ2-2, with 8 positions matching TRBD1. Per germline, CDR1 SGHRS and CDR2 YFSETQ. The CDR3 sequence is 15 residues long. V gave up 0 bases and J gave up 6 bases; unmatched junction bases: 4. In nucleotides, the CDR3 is TGCGCCAGCAGCTTGGTGACAGGGGAGTCCGGGGAGCTGTTTTTT. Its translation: CASSLVTGESGELFF.

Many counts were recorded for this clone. The CDR3 DNA reads TGTGCCAGCAGTAACACAGCGAACACTGAAGCTTTCTTT. This codes for CASSNTANTEAFF. V is TRBV6-5 and J is TRBJ1-1; no firm D call. From germline, CDR1 is MNHEY and CDR2 SVGAGI. This CDR3 contains 13 residues. Trimming left V 5 bases short and J 1 base short, with 8 bases between.

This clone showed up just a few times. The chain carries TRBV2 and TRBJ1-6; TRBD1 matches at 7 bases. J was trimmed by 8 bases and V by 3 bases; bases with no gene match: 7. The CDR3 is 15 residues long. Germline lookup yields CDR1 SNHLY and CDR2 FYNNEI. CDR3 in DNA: TGTGCCAGCAGTGATAAGTACAGGGGTGATTCACCCCTCCACTTT. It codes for CASSDKYRGDSPLHF.

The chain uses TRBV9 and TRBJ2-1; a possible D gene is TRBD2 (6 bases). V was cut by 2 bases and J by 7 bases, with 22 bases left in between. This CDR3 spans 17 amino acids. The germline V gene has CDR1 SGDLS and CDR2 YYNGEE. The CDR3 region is CASSVRERVGPLNEQFF. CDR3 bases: TGTGCCAGCAGCGTCCGAGAGCGGGTCGGGCCTCTGAATGAGCAGTTCTTC.

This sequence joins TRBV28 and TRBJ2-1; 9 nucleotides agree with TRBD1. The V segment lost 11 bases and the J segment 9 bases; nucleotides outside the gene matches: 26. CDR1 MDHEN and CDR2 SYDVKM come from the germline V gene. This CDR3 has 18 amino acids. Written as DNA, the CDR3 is TGTGCCTCCCGGGACAGGGAGGGCCGGAGGGCGGATAGGCGTGAGCAGTTCTTC. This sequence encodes CASRDREGRRADRREQFF. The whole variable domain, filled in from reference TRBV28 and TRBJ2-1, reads DVKVTQSSRYLVKRTGEKVFLECVQDMDHENMFWYRQDPGLGLRLIYFSYDVKMKEKGDIPEGYSVSREKKERFSLILESASTNQTSMYLCASRDREGRRADRREQFFGPGTRLTVL.

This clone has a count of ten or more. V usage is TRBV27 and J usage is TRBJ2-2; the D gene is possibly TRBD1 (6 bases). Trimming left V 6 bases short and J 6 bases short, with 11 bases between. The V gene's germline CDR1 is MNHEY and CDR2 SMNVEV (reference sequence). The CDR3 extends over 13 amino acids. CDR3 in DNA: TGTGCCAGCAGATTACAGGGTTCCGGGGAGCTGTTTTTT. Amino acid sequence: CASRLQGSGELFF.

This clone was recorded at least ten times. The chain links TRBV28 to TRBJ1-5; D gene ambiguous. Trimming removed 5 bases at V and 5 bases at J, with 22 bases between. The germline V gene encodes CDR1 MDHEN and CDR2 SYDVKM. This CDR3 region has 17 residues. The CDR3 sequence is CASSALGGNRPYQPQHF. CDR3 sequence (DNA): TGTGCCAGCAGTGCCTTGGGAGGGAACCGACCCTATCAGCCCCAGCATTTT.

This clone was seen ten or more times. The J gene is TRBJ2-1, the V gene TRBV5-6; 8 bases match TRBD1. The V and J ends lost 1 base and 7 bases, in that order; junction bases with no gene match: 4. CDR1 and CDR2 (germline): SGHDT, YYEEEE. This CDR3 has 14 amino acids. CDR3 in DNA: TGTGCCAGCAGCTTGACAGGGGGGAGGAATGAGCAGTTCTTC. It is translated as CASSLTGGRNEQFF.

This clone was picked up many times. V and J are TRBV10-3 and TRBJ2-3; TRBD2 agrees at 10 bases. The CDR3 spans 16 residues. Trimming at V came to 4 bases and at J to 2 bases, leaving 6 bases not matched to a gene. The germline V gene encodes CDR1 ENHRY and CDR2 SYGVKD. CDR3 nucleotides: TGTGCCATCAGTGGGCTAGCGGGGGCGTCCACAGATACGCAGTATTTT. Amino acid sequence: CAISGLAGASTDTQYF.

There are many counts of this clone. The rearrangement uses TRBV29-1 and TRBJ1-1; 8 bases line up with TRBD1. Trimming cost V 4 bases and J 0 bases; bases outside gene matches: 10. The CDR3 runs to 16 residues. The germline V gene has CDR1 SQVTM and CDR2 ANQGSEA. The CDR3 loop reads CSVGGQGTFMNTEAFF. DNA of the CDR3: TGCAGCGTTGGCGGACAGGGTACTTTTATGAACACTGAAGCTTTCTTT.

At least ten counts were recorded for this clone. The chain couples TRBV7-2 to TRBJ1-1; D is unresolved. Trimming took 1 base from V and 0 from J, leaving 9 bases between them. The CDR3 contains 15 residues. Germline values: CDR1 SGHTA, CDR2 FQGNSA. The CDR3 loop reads CASSLEAGMNTEAFF. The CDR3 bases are TGTGCCAGCAGCTTAGAGGCAGGCATGAACACTGAAGCTTTCTTT.

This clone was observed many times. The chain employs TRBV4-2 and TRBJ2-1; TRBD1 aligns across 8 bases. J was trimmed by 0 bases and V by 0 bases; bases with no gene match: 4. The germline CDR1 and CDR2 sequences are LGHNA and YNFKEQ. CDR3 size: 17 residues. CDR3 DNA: TGTGCCAGCAGCCAAGATCAGGGGGCCAGCTCCTACAATGAGCAGTTCTTC. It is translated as CASSQDQGASSYNEQFF.